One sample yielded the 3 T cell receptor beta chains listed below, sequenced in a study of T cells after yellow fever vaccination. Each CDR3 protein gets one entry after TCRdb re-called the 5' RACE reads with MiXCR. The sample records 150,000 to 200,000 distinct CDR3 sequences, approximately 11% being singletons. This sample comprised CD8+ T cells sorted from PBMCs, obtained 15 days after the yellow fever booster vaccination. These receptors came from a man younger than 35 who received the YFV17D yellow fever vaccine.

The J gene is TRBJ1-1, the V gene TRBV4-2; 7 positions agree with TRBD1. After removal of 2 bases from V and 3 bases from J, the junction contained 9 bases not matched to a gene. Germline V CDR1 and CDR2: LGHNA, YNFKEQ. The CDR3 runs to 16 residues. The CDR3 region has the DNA TGTGCCAGCAGCCAACCTCAGACAGGGTGGGACACTGAAGCTTTCTTT. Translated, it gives CASSQPQTGWDTEAFF.

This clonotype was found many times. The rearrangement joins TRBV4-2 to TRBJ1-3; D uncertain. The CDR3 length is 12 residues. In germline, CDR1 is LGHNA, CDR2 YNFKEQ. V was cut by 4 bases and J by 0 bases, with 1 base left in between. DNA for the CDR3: TGTGCCAGCAGCCCCTCTGGAAACACCATATATTTT. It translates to CASSPSGNTIYF.

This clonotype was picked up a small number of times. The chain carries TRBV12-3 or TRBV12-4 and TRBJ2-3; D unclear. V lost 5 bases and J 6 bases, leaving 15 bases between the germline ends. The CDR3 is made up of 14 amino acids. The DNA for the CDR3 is TGTGCCAGCAGTCCTTATTCCCTACGGGATACGCAGTATTTT. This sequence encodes CASSPYSLRDTQYF.